This record looks at one TCR beta chain sequence and its context. The antigen is undetermined. The PCR was carried out with 60 Vbeta primers and 13 Jbeta primers. Produced via immunoSEQ multiplex PCR; TCRdb's table is partial and in-frame only. The table lists over 200,000 clones, 82% of them singletons, with 6% in the top ten. The data were obtained in a study of cytomegalovirus exposure and HLA in healthy donors. At the level of the study: Counted in an early data release were 65 million to 100 million unique TCRs from HLA-typed donors. Whole-study findings and limits: A later analysis found that most CMV-associated TCR beta chains appeared HLA-restricted. Listed as cytomegalovirus-associated were 164 TCR beta chains.

V shed 1 base and J 5 bases; nucleotides not matched to a gene: 11. The CDR3 loop spans 19 amino acids. Germline lookup yields CDR1 MNHNS and CDR2 SASEGT. This chain joins TRBV6-1 and TRBJ2-1, with 13 bases fitting TRBD2. Sequenced material: PBMCs. The clonotype originates from a man aged 35 to 55 in good health and CMV-seropositive. CDR3 DNA sequence: TGTGCCAGCAGTGAAGACTTCCCGGGACTAGCGGGATACAACAATGAGCAGTTCTTC. This encodes CASSEDFPGLAGYNNEQFF.